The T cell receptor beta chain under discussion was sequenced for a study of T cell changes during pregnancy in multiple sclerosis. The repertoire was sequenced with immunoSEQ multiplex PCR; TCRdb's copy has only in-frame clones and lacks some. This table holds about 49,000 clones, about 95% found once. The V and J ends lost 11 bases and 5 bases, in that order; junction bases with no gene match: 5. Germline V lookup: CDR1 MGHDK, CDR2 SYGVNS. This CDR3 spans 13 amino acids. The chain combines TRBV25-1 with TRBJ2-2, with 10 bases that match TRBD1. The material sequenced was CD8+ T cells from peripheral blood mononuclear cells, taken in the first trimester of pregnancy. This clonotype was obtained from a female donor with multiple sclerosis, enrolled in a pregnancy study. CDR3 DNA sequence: TGTGCCGGTAGACAGGGGGCAACCGGGGAGCTGTTTTTT. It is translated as CAGRQGATGELFF. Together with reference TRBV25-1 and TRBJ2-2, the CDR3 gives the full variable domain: EADIYQTPRYLVIGTGKKITLECSQTMGHDKMYWYQQDPGMELHLIHYSYGVNSTEKGDLSSESTVSRIRTEHFPLTLESARPSHTSQYLCAGRQGATGELFFGEGSRLTVL.